Listed below are T cell receptor beta chains from one sample, sequenced in a study of long-term antiretroviral therapy in people with HIV. Clones were sequenced by immunoSEQ multiplex PCR, and TCRdb holds only the in-frame ones, with some missing. Of 19,000 or so clones listed, over 70% are singletons. Material: unsorted PBMCs, obtained 0.3 years before starting antiretroviral therapy. The source is a man aged 45 to 65 with HIV. CDR3s include the opening cysteine and the closing phenylalanine or tryptophan. The D gene is left open where the match is weak. Where a row states a size, it is once, few, many or the class of an expanded clone; other rows omit it.

TRBV15,TRBD1,TRBJ1-4,NA,TGTGCCACCAGGGAGACAGGGTGGGGTGAAAAACTGTTTTTT,CATRETGWGEKLFF
TRBV19,TRBD1,TRBJ2-7,NA,TGTGCCAGTAGTCCCCGGGACAGAAGCTCCTACGAGCAGTACTTC,CASSPRDRSSYEQYF
TRBV13,TRBD2,TRBJ2-1,NA,TGTGCCAGCAGCTTAGGGGGACTAGCGTCCTCCAATGAGCAGTTCTTC,CASSLGGLASSNEQFF
TRBV5-1,TRBD2,TRBJ2-5,NA,TGCGCCAGCAGCTTCCTAGCGGGGGGCTCTCCCTTCCAAGAGACCCAGTACTTC,CASSFLAGGSPFQETQYF
TRBV28,NA,TRBJ1-5,NA,TGTGCCACCCACCCCGGGCCGGGAGAAAGCAATCAGCCCCAGCATTTT,CATHPGPGESNQPQHF
TRBV7-9,TRBD1,TRBJ1-4,NA,TGTGCCAGCAGCCACCTAGGGACAGATGAACTGTTTTTT,CASSHLGTDELFF
TRBV7-8,NA,TRBJ1-3,NA,TGTGCCAGCAGCTTTGTCTCTGGAAACACCATATATTTT,CASSFVSGNTIYF
TRBV11-2,TRBD1,TRBJ2-7,NA,TGTGCCAGCAGCTTGACAGGGAACATCTACGAGCAGTACTTC,CASSLTGNIYEQYF
TRBV28,NA,TRBJ2-7,NA,TGTGCCAGCAGGTCGGGAGTGGCCGCGCTGTACTTC,CASRSGVAALYF
TRBV7-2,NA,TRBJ1-2,few,TGTGCCAGCAGCTTAGTAGGCAGAGGGGCTAGCTATGGCTACACCTTC,CASSLVGRGASYGYTF
TRBV4-3,TRBD1,TRBJ1-4,once,TGCGCCAGCAGCCAAGGACCAGGGGGGCTCTTTAATGAAAAACTGTTTTTT,CASSQGPGGLFNEKLFF
TRBV5-6,TRBD1,TRBJ1-2,NA,TGTGCCAGCAGCGTCCGGGACAGGGGGCTAGGCTATGGCTACACCTTC,CASSVRDRGLGYGYTF
TRBV5-5,TRBD1,TRBJ1-1,NA,TGTGCCAGCAGCTTACAGGGGGCTGGAACTGAAGCTTTCTTT,CASSLQGAGTEAFF
TRBV5-6,TRBD2,TRBJ2-1,NA,TGTGCCAGCAGCCGCCTAGCGGGAGCGGAGCAGTTCTTC,CASSRLAGAEQFF
TRBV6-6,NA,TRBJ1-5,NA,TGTGCCATCGGGAGGGGCAATCAGCCCCAGCATTTT,CAIGRGNQPQHF
TRBV4-3,NA,TRBJ1-1,NA,TGCGCCAGCAGCCAAGACGGTCGGGGGACCACTGAAGCTTTCTTT,CASSQDGRGTTEAFF
TRBV5-8,NA,TRBJ2-7,once,TGTGCCAGCAGCTTGGGCTTCTACGAGCAGTACTTC,CASSLGFYEQYF
TRBV5-1,NA,TRBJ1-5,few,TGCGCCAGCAGCTTTGGGAGCAATCAGCCCCAGCATTTT,CASSFGSNQPQHF
TRBV15,NA,TRBJ2-4,NA,TGTGCCACCAGCAGCCTTAAGGGAAGTATGCCGGAAAACATTCAGTACTTC,CATSSLKGSMPENIQYF